This is a list of T cell receptor beta chains from one sample in a study of T cells in Graves' hyperthyroidism and ophthalmopathy. TCRdb processed the multiplex PCR reads anew with MiXCR; each CDR3 protein has one entry. The sample holds around 600,000 distinct CDR3 sequences; nearly 45% are singletons and the top ten take about 7%. Sequenced sample: peripheral blood or thyroid tissue (not recorded which). Every receptor here comes from an adult man with Graves' disease, either hyperthyroidism or ophthalmopathy (not recorded which). The CDR3 runs from the conserved cysteine through the conserved F or W. Each record gives: J gene, V gene, clone size, D gene, CDR3 protein, CDR3 DNA. The D gene is left open where the match is weak. Size values are once, few and many counts, or a class for expanded clones, and some rows have none.

j_gene: TRBJ1-2
v_gene: TRBV12-3/TRBV12-4
abundance: .
d_gene: TRBD1
CDR3aa: CASSGTGGDYGYTF
CDR3nt: TGTGCCAGCAGTGGAACAGGGGGAGACTATGGCTACACCTTC

j_gene: TRBJ1-2
v_gene: TRBV10-2
abundance: .
d_gene: TRBD1
CDR3aa: CAIEGQGSNYGYTF
CDR3nt: TGCGCCATCGAGGGACAGGGCTCAAACTATGGCTACACCTTC

j_gene: TRBJ1-2
v_gene: TRBV7-9
abundance: many
d_gene: .
CDR3aa: CASSLAWTLDGYTF
CDR3nt: TGTGCCAGCAGCTTAGCGTGGACTCTCGATGGCTACACCTTC

j_gene: TRBJ2-7
v_gene: TRBV29-1
abundance: .
d_gene: .
CDR3aa: CSVVQAPGDYEQYF
CDR3nt: TGCAGCGTCGTTCAGGCCCCGGGGGACTACGAGCAGTACTTC

j_gene: TRBJ1-5
v_gene: TRBV20-1
abundance: .
d_gene: .
CDR3aa: CSAKTGRGHNQPQHF
CDR3nt: TGCAGTGCGAAGACCGGAAGGGGCCACAATCAGCCCCAGCATTTT

j_gene: TRBJ2-7
v_gene: TRBV12-3/TRBV12-4
abundance: .
d_gene: TRBD2
CDR3aa: CASSEWASGTTYEQYF
CDR3nt: TGTGCCAGCAGTGAATGGGCTAGCGGGACAACCTACGAGCAGTACTTC

j_gene: TRBJ1-5
v_gene: TRBV20-1
abundance: .
d_gene: .
CDR3aa: CSARDPGRGNQPQHF
CDR3nt: TGCAGTGCTAGAGATCCCGGCAGGGGAAATCAGCCCCAGCATTTT

j_gene: TRBJ1-2
v_gene: TRBV9
abundance: many
d_gene: .
CDR3aa: CASSDGLHRAYGYTF
CDR3nt: TGTGCCAGCAGCGATGGCCTGCACAGGGCCTATGGCTACACCTTC

j_gene: TRBJ1-4
v_gene: TRBV19
abundance: many
d_gene: .
CDR3aa: CASTDRNEKLFF
CDR3nt: TGTGCCAGCACTGACAGGAATGAAAAACTGTTTTTT

j_gene: TRBJ2-7
v_gene: TRBV29-1
abundance: .
d_gene: TRBD1
CDR3aa: CSVGSGTAQSYEQYF
CDR3nt: TGCAGCGTTGGATCCGGGACAGCCCAGTCCTACGAGCAGTACTTC

j_gene: TRBJ1-2
v_gene: TRBV12-3/TRBV12-4
abundance: .
d_gene: TRBD1
CDR3aa: CASSLSGQGASGYGYTF
CDR3nt: TGTGCCAGCAGTTTATCCGGACAGGGGGCTTCAGGGTATGGCTACACCTTC

j_gene: TRBJ1-2
v_gene: TRBV12-5
abundance: .
d_gene: .
CDR3aa: CASGLQYGYTF
CDR3nt: TGTGCTAGTGGTTTGCAGTATGGCTACACCTTC

j_gene: TRBJ1-2
v_gene: TRBV29-1
abundance: .
d_gene: TRBD1
CDR3aa: CSVPGQGGLGYTF
CDR3nt: TGCAGCGTCCCGGGACAGGGGGGACTTGGCTACACCTTC

j_gene: TRBJ1-6
v_gene: TRBV10-3
abundance: once
d_gene: TRBD1
CDR3aa: CAISPGTGVGSPLHF
CDR3nt: TGTGCCATCAGTCCCGGGACAGGGGTAGGTTCACCCCTCCACTTT

j_gene: TRBJ1-1
v_gene: TRBV7-2
abundance: few
d_gene: .
CDR3aa: CASSLEFWGLNTEAFF
CDR3nt: TGTGCCAGCAGCTTAGAGTTTTGGGGTTTAAACACTGAAGCTTTCTTT

j_gene: TRBJ1-5
v_gene: TRBV7-9
abundance: few
d_gene: .
CDR3aa: CASGRGPNQPQHF
CDR3nt: TGTGCCAGCGGCAGGGGCCCAAATCAGCCCCAGCATTTT

j_gene: TRBJ2-5
v_gene: TRBV7-2
abundance: .
d_gene: TRBD1
CDR3aa: CASSQFHRDREIEETQYF
CDR3nt: TGTGCCAGCAGCCAATTCCACCGGGACAGGGAGATTGAAGAGACCCAGTACTTC

j_gene: TRBJ1-2
v_gene: TRBV10-3
abundance: once
d_gene: TRBD1
CDR3aa: CASGDSGTGLYGYTF
CDR3nt: TGTGCCAGCGGCGATTCAGGGACAGGACTCTATGGCTACACCTTC

j_gene: TRBJ1-6
v_gene: TRBV5-1
abundance: many
d_gene: .
CDR3aa: CASSRQELGNSPLHF
CDR3nt: TGCGCCAGCAGCCGACAGGAGTTGGGGAATTCACCCCTCCACTTT

j_gene: TRBJ1-5
v_gene: TRBV5-5
abundance: many
d_gene: .
CDR3aa: CASSWDILDNQPQHF
CDR3nt: TGTGCCAGCAGCTGGGACATATTGGACAATCAGCCCCAGCATTTT

j_gene: TRBJ2-3
v_gene: TRBV7-9
abundance: .
d_gene: .
CDR3aa: CASSLSPLASSTDTQYF
CDR3nt: TGTGCCAGCAGCTTATCGCCCCTAGCATCTAGCACAGATACGCAGTATTTT

j_gene: TRBJ2-5
v_gene: TRBV7-2
abundance: .
d_gene: TRBD2
CDR3aa: CAWSFRLAGGRGETQYF
CDR3nt: TGTGCCTGGAGTTTCCGACTAGCGGGGGGGCGGGGAGAGACCCAGTACTTC

j_gene: TRBJ2-5
v_gene: TRBV24-1
abundance: many
d_gene: .
CDR3aa: CATSVRSQETQYF
CDR3nt: TGTGCCACCAGTGTGCGTTCCCAAGAGACCCAGTACTTC

j_gene: TRBJ2-2
v_gene: TRBV5-1
abundance: .
d_gene: TRBD1
CDR3aa: CASSQTGGASGELFF
CDR3nt: TGCGCCAGCAGCCAGACAGGGGGCGCCTCCGGGGAGCTGTTTTTT

j_gene: TRBJ1-2
v_gene: TRBV9
abundance: .
d_gene: .
CDR3aa: CASSVRGQLSTF
CDR3nt: TGTGCCAGCAGCGTCCGAGGACAGCTCTCCACCTTC

j_gene: TRBJ1-5
v_gene: TRBV10-3
abundance: .
d_gene: TRBD1
CDR3aa: CATSDWDSQPQHF
CDR3nt: TGTGCCACCAGTGATTGGGACAGTCAGCCCCAGCATTTT

j_gene: TRBJ1-6
v_gene: TRBV10-2
abundance: medium-sized
d_gene: TRBD1
CDR3aa: CASSDRVSGSPLHF
CDR3nt: TGCGCCAGCAGCGACAGGGTGTCGGGATCACCCCTCCACTTT

j_gene: TRBJ1-2
v_gene: TRBV29-1
abundance: .
d_gene: .
CDR3aa: CSAGTGTSYGYTF
CDR3nt: TGCAGCGCTGGAACAGGGACGAGCTATGGCTACACCTTC

j_gene: TRBJ1-1
v_gene: TRBV12-3/TRBV12-4
abundance: .
d_gene: TRBD1
CDR3aa: CASRATGEGVTASF
CDR3nt: TGTGCCAGCAGGGCCACAGGGGAGGGAGTTACGGCTTCCTTT

j_gene: TRBJ1-5
v_gene: TRBV19
abundance: many
d_gene: TRBD1
CDR3aa: CATRQGGNQPQHF
CDR3nt: TGCGCCACACGACAGGGTGGCAATCAGCCCCAGCATTTT

j_gene: TRBJ2-2
v_gene: TRBV9
abundance: few
d_gene: TRBD1
CDR3aa: CASRPTGTAGELFF
CDR3nt: TGTGCCAGCAGACCGACAGGGACGGCCGGGGAGCTGTTTTTT

j_gene: TRBJ1-2
v_gene: TRBV2
abundance: .
d_gene: TRBD1
CDR3aa: CASLAGQSLHGYTF
CDR3nt: TGTGCCAGCTTAGCGGGACAGAGTTTGCATGGCTACACCTTC

j_gene: TRBJ2-6
v_gene: TRBV2
abundance: .
d_gene: .
CDR3aa: CASVTGNGANVLTF
CDR3nt: TGTGCCAGCGTAACAGGGAATGGGGCCAACGTCCTGACTTTC

j_gene: TRBJ2-2
v_gene: TRBV7-8
abundance: .
d_gene: TRBD2
CDR3aa: CASSWSGGVTGELFF
CDR3nt: TGTGCCAGCAGCTGGAGTGGGGGGGTGACCGGGGAGCTGTTTTTT

j_gene: TRBJ2-7
v_gene: TRBV29-1
abundance: once
d_gene: .
CDR3aa: CSVPGKSYEQYF
CDR3nt: TGCAGCGTTCCCGGCAAGAGCTACGAGCAGTACTTC

j_gene: TRBJ1-1
v_gene: TRBV7-9
abundance: .
d_gene: .
CDR3aa: CASSPRTLGAFF
CDR3nt: TGTGCCAGCTCACCGCGGACCCTTGGAGCTTTCTTT

j_gene: TRBJ1-5
v_gene: TRBV19
abundance: once
d_gene: TRBD1
CDR3aa: CASSIGTGYNQPQHF
CDR3nt: TGTGCCAGTAGTATCGGGACAGGGTACAATCAGCCCCAGCATTTT

j_gene: TRBJ2-7
v_gene: TRBV19
abundance: many
d_gene: TRBD2
CDR3aa: CASSRIAGVSYEQYF
CDR3nt: TGTGCCAGTAGTCGAATAGCGGGAGTGAGCTACGAGCAGTACTTC

j_gene: TRBJ1-5
v_gene: TRBV4-1
abundance: .
d_gene: .
CDR3aa: CASSHGPNNQPQHF
CDR3nt: TGCGCCAGCAGCCACGGACCGAACAATCAGCCCCAGCATTTT

j_gene: TRBJ2-7
v_gene: TRBV20-1
abundance: .
d_gene: .
CDR3aa: CSASNDRYEQYF
CDR3nt: TGCAGTGCTAGTAATGACCGCTACGAGCAGTACTTC

j_gene: TRBJ1-5
v_gene: TRBV6-6
abundance: .
d_gene: TRBD1
CDR3aa: CASSSFRGHRSNQPQHF
CDR3nt: TGTGCCAGCAGTTCGTTCAGGGGGCATCGCAGCAATCAGCCCCAGCATTTT

j_gene: TRBJ1-1
v_gene: TRBV29-1
abundance: .
d_gene: .
CDR3aa: CSVGQVMWDTEAFF
CDR3nt: TGCAGCGTTGGACAGGTCATGTGGGACACTGAAGCTTTCTTT

j_gene: TRBJ2-7
v_gene: TRBV14
abundance: few
d_gene: .
CDR3aa: CASSQQEFYEQYF
CDR3nt: TGTGCCAGCAGCCAACAGGAGTTCTACGAGCAGTACTTC

j_gene: TRBJ1-2
v_gene: TRBV15
abundance: many
d_gene: .
CDR3aa: CATSRDRVYGYTF
CDR3nt: TGTGCCACCAGCAGAGACAGGGTCTATGGCTACACCTTC

j_gene: TRBJ1-5
v_gene: TRBV20-1
abundance: .
d_gene: TRBD1
CDR3aa: CSVGQGTAQPQHF
CDR3nt: TGCAGTGTAGGACAGGGCACGGCTCAGCCCCAGCATTTT

j_gene: TRBJ1-3
v_gene: TRBV7-6
abundance: few
d_gene: .
CDR3aa: CASSYQRANSGNTIYF
CDR3nt: TGTGCCAGCAGTTACCAGCGGGCCAACTCTGGAAACACCATATATTTT

j_gene: TRBJ2-2
v_gene: TRBV15
abundance: few
d_gene: .
CDR3aa: CATSRDRTTTGELFF
CDR3nt: TGTGCCACCAGCAGAGACAGGACTACCACCGGGGAGCTGTTTTTT

j_gene: TRBJ1-3
v_gene: TRBV7-9
abundance: .
d_gene: TRBD1
CDR3aa: CASSSGTGLSGNTIYF
CDR3nt: TGTGCCAGCAGCTCCGGGACAGGCCTCTCTGGAAACACCATATATTTT

j_gene: TRBJ1-3
v_gene: TRBV12-3/TRBV12-4
abundance: .
d_gene: .
CDR3aa: CASRLAGMGNTIYF
CDR3nt: TGTGCCAGCAGATTGGCGGGTATGGGAAACACCATATATTTT